This T cell receptor beta chain was observed in a study of cytomegalovirus exposure and HLA in healthy donors. Points from the study as a whole: Earlier analysis found most TCR beta V segments productive about 90% or about 30% of the time. Later, an analysis found that common viral pathogens appeared to be linked with several of the most significant clusters. Compared with the roughly 700-donor mean, an Asian-associated ancestry cluster reportedly had fewer N-insertions, according to a later analysis.

The PCR was carried out with 60 Vbeta primers and 13 Jbeta primers. As handled by the study authors: An analysis that came later counted 80 million or so unique TCR beta chains, approximately 12 million shared. Profiled with immunoSEQ multiplex PCR; TCRdb holds only in-frame clones, not every one. V, J and clone size reflect that table, while D and trimming were determined from the DNA. The repertoire includes under 250,000 clones, approximately 81% of them detected once, and approximately 8.4% sits in the top ten. The CDR3 runs 12 residues. Germline CDR1 and CDR2: KGHSH and LQKENI. The ends were cut back, 2 bases at V and 6 bases at J, with 8 bases in the middle. For this clone: Its antigen is still unknown.

The chain has TRBV18 and TRBJ2-7, with D unclear. Material for sequencing was PBMCs. This receptor was taken from a woman aged 55-70 years in good health and CMV-seropositive. CDR3: CASSPGSIEQYF. CDR3 DNA: TGTGCCAGCTCACCAGGCTCCATCGAGCAGTACTTC.